This TCR beta chain was sequenced during a study of T cells after yellow fever vaccination. There are many counts of this clonotype. TCRdb independently ran MiXCR on the 5' RACE reads; one entry per CDR3 protein. The sample lists over 110,000 distinct CDR3 sequences, around 7.7% occurring once. Material: CD4+ T cells sorted from PBMCs, obtained 5 days after the yellow fever booster vaccination. This TCR was recovered from a man under 40 who received the YFV17D yellow fever vaccine.

The CDR3 region is CSAPSTSGRREQFF. In DNA, the CDR3 is TGCAGTGCTCCCAGTACTAGCGGGAGGCGTGAGCAGTTCTTC. The chain couples TRBV20-1 to TRBJ2-1; 12 bases are a match to TRBD2. Trimming removed 5 bases from V and 9 bases from J; junction bases left unmatched: 8. The CDR3 is 14 residues long. CDR1 DFQATT and CDR2 SNEGSKA come from the germline V gene (reference sequence).